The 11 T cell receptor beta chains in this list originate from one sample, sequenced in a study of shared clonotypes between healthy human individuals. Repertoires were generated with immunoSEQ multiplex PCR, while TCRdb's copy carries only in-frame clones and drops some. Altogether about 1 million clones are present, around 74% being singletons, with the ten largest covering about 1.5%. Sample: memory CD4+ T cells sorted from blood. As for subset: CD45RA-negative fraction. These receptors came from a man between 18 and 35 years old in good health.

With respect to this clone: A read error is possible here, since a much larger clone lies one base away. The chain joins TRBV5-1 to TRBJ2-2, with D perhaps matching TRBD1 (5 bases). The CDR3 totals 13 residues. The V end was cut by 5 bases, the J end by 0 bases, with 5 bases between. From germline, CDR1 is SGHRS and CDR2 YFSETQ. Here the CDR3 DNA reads TGCGCCAGCAGGACAGCGAACACCGGGGAGCTGTTTTTT. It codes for CASRTANTGELFF. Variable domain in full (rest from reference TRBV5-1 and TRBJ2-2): KAGVTQTPRYLIKTRGQQVTLSCSPISGHRSVSWYQQTPGQGLQFLFEYFSETQRNKGNFPGRFSGRQFSNSRSEMNVSTLELGDSALYLCASRTANTGELFFGEGSRLTVL.

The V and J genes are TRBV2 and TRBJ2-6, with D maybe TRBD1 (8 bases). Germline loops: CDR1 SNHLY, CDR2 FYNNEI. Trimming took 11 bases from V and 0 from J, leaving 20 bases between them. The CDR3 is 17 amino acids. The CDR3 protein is CASGGDRIYSGANVLTF. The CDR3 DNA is TGTGCCTCAGGGGGGGACAGGATATACTCTGGGGCCAACGTCCTGACTTTC.

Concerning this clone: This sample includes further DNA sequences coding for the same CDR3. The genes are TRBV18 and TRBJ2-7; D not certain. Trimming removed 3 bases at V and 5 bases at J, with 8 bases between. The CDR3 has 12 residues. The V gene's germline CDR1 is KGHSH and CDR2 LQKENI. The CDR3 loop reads CASSPSGHEQYF. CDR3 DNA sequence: TGTGCCAGCTCACCTTCGGGCCACGAGCAGTACTTC.

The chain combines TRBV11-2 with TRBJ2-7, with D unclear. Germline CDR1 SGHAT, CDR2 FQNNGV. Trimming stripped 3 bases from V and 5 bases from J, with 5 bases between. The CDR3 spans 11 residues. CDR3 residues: CASSFRDEQYF. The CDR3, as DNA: TGTGCCAGCAGCTTCCGGGACGAGCAGTACTTC.

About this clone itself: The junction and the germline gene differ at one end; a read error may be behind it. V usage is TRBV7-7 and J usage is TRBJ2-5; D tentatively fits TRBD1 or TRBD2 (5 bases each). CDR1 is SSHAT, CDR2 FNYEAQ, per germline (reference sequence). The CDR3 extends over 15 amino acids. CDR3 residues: CASSPQGAKGETQYF. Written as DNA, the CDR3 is TGTGCTAGCAGCCCCCAGGGAGCGAAGGGTGAGACCCAGTACTTC. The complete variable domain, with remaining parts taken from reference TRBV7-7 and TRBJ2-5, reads GAGVSQSPRYKVTKRGQDVTLRCDPISSHATLYWYQQALGQGPEFLTYFNYEAQPDKSGLPSDRFSAERPEGSISTLTIQRTEQRDSAMYRCASSPQGAKGETQYFGPGTRLLVL.

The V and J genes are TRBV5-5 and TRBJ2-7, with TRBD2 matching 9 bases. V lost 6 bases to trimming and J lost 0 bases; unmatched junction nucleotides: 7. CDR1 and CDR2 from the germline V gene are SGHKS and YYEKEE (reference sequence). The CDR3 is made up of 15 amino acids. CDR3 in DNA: TGTGCCAGCACCATAGCGGGAGCCACCTCCTACGAGCAGTACTTC. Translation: CASTIAGATSYEQYF.

The CDR3 region has the DNA TGTGCCAGCAGTTTTTGGGGGAATCGCCAGCCCCAGCATTTT. It translates to CASSFWGNRQPQHF. The rearrangement links TRBV27 to TRBJ1-5, with D maybe TRBD1 (5 bases). Germline assignment: CDR1 MNHEY and CDR2 SMNVEV (reference sequence). CDR3 length: 14 residues. The V end lost 3 bases, the J end lost 7 bases, and 13 bases lay between the germline ends.

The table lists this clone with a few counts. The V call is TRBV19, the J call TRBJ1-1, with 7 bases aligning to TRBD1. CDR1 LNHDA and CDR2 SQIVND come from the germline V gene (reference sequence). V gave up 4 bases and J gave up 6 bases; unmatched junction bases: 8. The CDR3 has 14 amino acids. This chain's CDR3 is CASSKGALGAEAFF. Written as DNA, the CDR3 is TGTGCCAGTAGTAAGGGGGCCCTGGGGGCTGAAGCTTTCTTT.

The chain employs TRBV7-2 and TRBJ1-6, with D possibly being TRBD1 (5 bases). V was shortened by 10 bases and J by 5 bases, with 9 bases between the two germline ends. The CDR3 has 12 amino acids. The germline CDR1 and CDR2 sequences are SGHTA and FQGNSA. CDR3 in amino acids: CATGTDNSPLHF. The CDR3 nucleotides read TGTGCCACCGGGACTGATAATTCACCCCTCCACTTT.

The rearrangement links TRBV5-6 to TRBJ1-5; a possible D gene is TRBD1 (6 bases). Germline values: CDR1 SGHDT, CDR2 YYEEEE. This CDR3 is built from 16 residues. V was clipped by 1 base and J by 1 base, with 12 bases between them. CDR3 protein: CASSLYRAGSNQPQHF. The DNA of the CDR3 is TGTGCCAGCAGCTTGTACAGGGCAGGGAGCAATCAGCCCCAGCATTTT.

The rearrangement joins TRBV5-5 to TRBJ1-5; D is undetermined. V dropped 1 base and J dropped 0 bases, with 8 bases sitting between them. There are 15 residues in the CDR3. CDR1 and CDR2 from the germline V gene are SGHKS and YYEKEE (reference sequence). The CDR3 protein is CASSLRDNSNQPQHF. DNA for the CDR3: TGTGCCAGCAGCTTGAGAGATAATAGCAATCAGCCCCAGCATTTT. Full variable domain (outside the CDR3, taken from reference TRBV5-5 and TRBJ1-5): DAGVTQSPTHLIKTRGQQVTLRCSPISGHKSVSWYQQVLGQGPQFIFQYYEKEERGRGNFPDRFSARQFPNYSSELNVNALLLGDSALYLCASSLRDNSNQPQHFGDGTRLSIL.